The sequence of this T cell receptor (beta chain) was determined in a study of blood T cell repertoires in COVID-19. Overall study: The United States, Italy and Spain supplied acute and convalescent COVID-19 samples. The analysed material was cDNA or gDNA that came from T cells, B-cell-depleted T cells, or PBMCs.

V was pared by 4 bases and J by 5 bases, with 10 bases between. This CDR3 comprises 12 residues. Germline V CDR1 and CDR2: SGHKS, YYEKEE (reference sequence). In the authors' workflow: Scientists estimated how many nucleated cells there were by amplifying reference gene primers. The assay was immunoSEQ multiplex PCR, and TCRdb's table has in-frame clones only and misses some. That table gives V, J and clone size, and the DNA gave D and trimming. The table has about 73,000 clones, about 80% seen once. Sequenced input: peripheral blood. This TCR was recovered from a human donor in a cohort sampled during active COVID-19. V and J are TRBV5-5 and TRBJ2-7, with a weak D call TRBD1 (6 bases). CDR3 coding DNA: TGTGCCAGCAGCAAAACAGGGAACGAGCAGTACTTC. This gives the protein CASSKTGNEQYF.